One sample yielded the 13 T cell receptor beta chains listed below, sequenced in a study of blood T cell repertoires in COVID-19. The repertoire was sequenced with immunoSEQ multiplex PCR; TCRdb's copy has only in-frame clones and lacks some. The repertoire holds 95,000 to 150,000 clones, with over 75% as singletons. Sequencing used peripheral blood. These receptor sequences come from a man aged 70-80 years with active or convalescent COVID-19.

The table lists this clone with a few counts. The rearrangement joins TRBV20-1 to TRBJ1-1; no reliable D call. Per germline, CDR1 DFQATT and CDR2 SNEGSKA (reference sequence). The CDR3 is made up of 11 amino acids. V shed 6 bases and J shed 3 bases, with 8 bases lying between them. CDR3 residues: CSADPDTEAFF. CDR3 bases: TGCAGTGCCGATCCGGACACTGAAGCTTTCTTT.

This chain links TRBV13 with TRBJ2-1; TRBD1 matches at 8 bases. The CDR3 runs 15 residues. Unmatched junction bases numbered 9, after V lost 4 bases and J lost 7 bases. Per germline, CDR1 PRHDT and CDR2 FYEKMQ (reference sequence). The CDR3 DNA reads TGTGCCAGCAGCTCCGGGACAGGTACTCTGAATGAGCAGTTCTTC. Residues: CASSSGTGTLNEQFF.

CDR3: CASRLLDPGEGTQYF. The CDR3 DNA follows: TGTGCCAGCAGGCTACTAGACCCGGGTGAGGGGACCCAGTACTTC. The chain joins TRBV6-5 to TRBJ2-5; possibly TRBD2 for D (5 bases). From germline, CDR1 is MNHEY and CDR2 SVGAGI. The CDR3 is made up of 15 amino acids. Trimming removed 6 bases at V and 7 bases at J, with 21 bases between.

The chain recombines TRBV12-3 or TRBV12-4 with TRBJ1-6, with D perhaps TRBD1 (5 bases). This CDR3 is 13 amino acids long. Trimming took off 3 bases at V and 7 bases at J, with 7 bases between the two ends. CDR3 in amino acids: CASSFKGNSPLHF. CDR3 DNA sequence: TGTGCCAGCAGTTTTAAGGGGAATTCACCCCTCCACTTT.

The chain has TRBV6-5 and TRBJ2-7; 10 bases fit TRBD2. The CDR3 runs to 16 residues. The J segment lost 5 bases and the V segment lost 4 bases, leaving 11 bases of the junction unmatched. Per germline, CDR1 MNHEY and CDR2 SVGAGI. In DNA form, the CDR3 reads TGTGCCAGCAGTTTGACTAGCGGGTCGCCTAGGAACGAGCAGTACTTC. Translation gives CASSLTSGSPRNEQYF.

The rearrangement links TRBV6-1 to TRBJ2-3; possibly TRBD2 for D (5 bases). This CDR3 is built from 14 residues. Germline CDR1 reads MNHNS; CDR2 reads SASEGT. V lost 1 base, J lost 8 bases, and 13 bases lay in between. The CDR3 reads CASSEDRGLATQYF. CDR3 in DNA: TGTGCCAGCAGTGAAGATCGGGGATTGGCTACGCAGTATTTT.

This chain joins TRBV13 and TRBJ2-6, with D tentatively TRBD2 (6 bases). Germline loops: CDR1 PRHDT, CDR2 FYEKMQ (reference sequence). Trimming removed 3 bases from V and 3 bases from J, with 9 bases in between. CDR3 length: 15 residues. This CDR3 reads CASSFGDFGANVLTF. The CDR3 bases are TGTGCCAGCAGCTTTGGGGACTTTGGGGCCAACGTCCTGACTTTC.

The chain joins TRBV5-1 to TRBJ1-3; D uncertain. CDR3 length: 15 amino acids. V shed 0 bases and J shed 0 bases, with 7 bases lying between them. Germline-derived CDR1 and CDR2 are SGHRS and YFSETQ. CDR3 nucleotides: TGCGCCAGCAGCTTGGCGGCAGGCTCTGGAAACACCATATATTTT. It encodes CASSLAAGSGNTIYF.

The chain couples TRBV28 to TRBJ1-4; TRBD1 is a possible D gene (5 bases). This CDR3 comprises 13 residues. V dropped 5 bases and J dropped 3 bases, with 7 bases sitting between them. Germline V gene sequence: CDR1 MDHEN, CDR2 SYDVKM. The CDR3 sequence is CASSGGANEKLFF. The CDR3 coding sequence is TGTGCCAGCAGTGGGGGGGCTAATGAAAAACTGTTTTTT.

The rearrangement joins TRBV9 to TRBJ1-6; TRBD1 agrees at 8 bases. This CDR3 is 14 amino acids long. Germline V gene data show CDR1 as SGDLS and CDR2 as YYNGEE. The trim removed 3 bases at V and 5 bases at J, leaving 1 base unmatched. The CDR3 DNA reads TGTGCCAGCAGCGCGACAGGGGATAATTCACCCCTCCACTTT. It yields the protein CASSATGDNSPLHF.

This chain uses TRBV2 with TRBJ2-7; 12 nucleotides match TRBD2. Per the germline V gene, CDR1 is SNHLY and CDR2 is FYNNEI. Unmatched junction bases numbered 5, after V lost 5 bases and J lost 3 bases. The CDR3 sequence is 15 residues long. Written as DNA, the CDR3 is TGTGCCAGCAGTCAACTAGCGGGAGGACTCTACGAGCAGTACTTC. This codes for CASSQLAGGLYEQYF.

Many counts were recorded for this clone. V gene TRBV5-1 combines with J gene TRBJ1-5, with D unclear. The CDR3 contains 15 residues. V was shortened by 7 bases and J by 2 bases, with 16 bases between the two germline ends. From germline, CDR1 is SGHRS and CDR2 YFSETQ. The CDR3 is CASPPAVNGNQPQHF. CDR3 DNA sequence: TGCGCCAGCCCGCCCGCGGTAAACGGCAATCAGCCCCAGCATTTT.

V gene TRBV5-1 combines with J gene TRBJ2-5; 8 bases are shared with TRBD1. Looked up from germline, CDR1 is SGHRS and CDR2 is YFSETQ. This CDR3 has 15 residues. With V trimmed by 6 bases and J by 5 bases, 12 bases remained unmatched. In DNA form, the CDR3 reads TGCGCCAGCACTGCAGGGGGCGTCGGCGGGGAGACCCAGTACTTC. Its protein is CASTAGGVGGETQYF. The complete variable domain, with remaining parts taken from reference TRBV5-1 and TRBJ2-5, reads KAGVTQTPRYLIKTRGQQVTLSCSPISGHRSVSWYQQTPGQGLQFLFEYFSETQRNKGNFPGRFSGRQFSNSRSEMNVSTLELGDSALYLCASTAGGVGGETQYFGPGTRLLVL.